This passage covers 8 T cell receptor beta chains from one sample sequenced in a study of identical twins. TCRdb analysed the 5' RACE reads with MiXCR anew, one entry per CDR3 protein. The sample shows roughly 260,000 distinct CDR3 sequences, over 12% of them seen only once. The sequenced sample consisted of memory (CD45RO+) T cells sorted from blood. The receptor source for this set is a woman younger than 35 in good health.

J is TRBJ2-5 and V is TRBV6-5, with D possibly being TRBD1 or TRBD2 (6 bases each). The CDR3 totals 15 residues. The germline CDR1 and CDR2 sequences are MNHEY and SVGAGI. V was cut by 0 bases and J by 1 base, with 9 bases left in between. The CDR3 DNA is TGTGCCAGCAGTTACTCTGGAGGGGGCCAAGAGACCCAGTACTTC. Translated: CASSYSGGGQETQYF.

The chain links TRBV12-3 or TRBV12-4 to TRBJ2-3; D gene uncertain. V was cut by 3 bases and J by 8 bases, with 9 bases left in between. This CDR3 region has 12 residues. CDR3 DNA: TGTGCCAGCAGTTTTCCCCTGGGTACGCAGTATTTT. Translated, it gives CASSFPLGTQYF.

This clonotype was recorded a few times. The CDR3 nucleotides read TGTGCCAGCAGGGAGGACAGGGTACCCCCTGAAGCTTTCTTT. Amino acids: CASREDRVPPEAFF. The chain employs TRBV2 and TRBJ1-1; 8 nucleotides agree with TRBD1. Germline CDR1 and CDR2: SNHLY and FYNNEI. V gave up 6 bases and J gave up 6 bases; unmatched junction bases: 9. The CDR3 sequence is 14 residues long.

This clonotype was counted between two and nine times. CDR3 protein: CASRGTSGGAGAYNEQFF. DNA for the CDR3: TGTGCCAGCAGAGGGACTAGCGGGGGGGCCGGCGCCTACAATGAGCAGTTCTTC. The rearrangement links TRBV6-1 to TRBJ2-1; TRBD2 matches 16 bases. V shed 6 bases, J shed 2 bases, and the junction held 7 bases outside the gene matches. Germline assignment: CDR1 MNHNS and CDR2 SASEGT. The length of the CDR3 is 18 residues.

The gene calls are TRBV20-1 and TRBJ2-7; 8 bases are shared with TRBD1. The J segment lost 0 bases and the V segment lost 5 bases, leaving 6 bases of the junction unmatched. CDR3 length: 14 residues. Germline CDR1 is DFQATT and CDR2 is SNEGSKA (reference sequence). DNA of the CDR3: TGCAGTGCTGGGGGGACAGGCCGCTCCTACGAGCAGTACTTC. Protein: CSAGGTGRSYEQYF.

The chain uses TRBV12-3 or TRBV12-4 and TRBJ1-1; possible D gene TRBD1, 5 bases. Trimming shortened V by 7 bases and J by 5 bases, and 20 bases separated the two germline ends. This CDR3 contains 15 residues. Here the CDR3 reads CASTLLGGTSTEAFF. The CDR3 DNA reads as TGTGCCAGCACCTTGCTCGGAGGGACGAGTACTGAAGCTTTCTTT.

The V gene is TRBV5-1, the J gene TRBJ2-2; 7 bases match TRBD2. This CDR3 has 15 amino acids. V lost 2 bases and J lost 1; bases outside the gene matches: 2. Looked up from germline, CDR1 is SGHRS and CDR2 is YFSETQ. The CDR3 nucleotides read TGCGCCAGCAGCTTACCGGGGGGGAACACCGGGGAGCTGTTTTTT. This encodes CASSLPGGNTGELFF.

V and J are TRBV20-1 and TRBJ1-2; D might be TRBD1 (5 bases). This CDR3 contains 13 residues. Germline loops: CDR1 DFQATT, CDR2 SNEGSKA (reference sequence). Trimming removed 0 bases at V and 3 bases at J, with 8 bases between. This CDR3 is CSAREWGYYGYTF. The CDR3 coding sequence is TGCAGTGCTAGAGAATGGGGGTACTATGGCTACACCTTC.